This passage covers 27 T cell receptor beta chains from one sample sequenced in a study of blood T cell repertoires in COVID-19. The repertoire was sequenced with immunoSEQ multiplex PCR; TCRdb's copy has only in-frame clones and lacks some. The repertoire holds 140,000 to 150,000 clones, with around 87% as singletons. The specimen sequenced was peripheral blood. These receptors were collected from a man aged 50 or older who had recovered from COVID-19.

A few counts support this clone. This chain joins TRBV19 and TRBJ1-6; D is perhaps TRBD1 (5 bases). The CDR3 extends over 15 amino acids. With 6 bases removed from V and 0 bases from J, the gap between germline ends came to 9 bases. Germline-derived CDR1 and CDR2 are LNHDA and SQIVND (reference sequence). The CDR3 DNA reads TGTGCCAGTAGACAGGAGAGCTCCTATAATTCACCCCTCCACTTT. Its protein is CASRQESSYNSPLHF.

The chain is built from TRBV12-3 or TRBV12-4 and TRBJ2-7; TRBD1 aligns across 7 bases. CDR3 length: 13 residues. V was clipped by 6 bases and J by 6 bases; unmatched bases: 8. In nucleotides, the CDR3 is TGTGCCAGCAGCCGTCGACAGGGCGGCGAGCAGTACTTC. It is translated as CASSRRQGGEQYF.

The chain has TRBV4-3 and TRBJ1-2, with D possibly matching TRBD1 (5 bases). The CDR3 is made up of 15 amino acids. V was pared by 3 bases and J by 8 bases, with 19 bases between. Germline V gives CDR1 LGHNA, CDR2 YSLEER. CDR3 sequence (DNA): TGCGCCAGCAGCCAGACATGGAGGGGCTCGGGAGGCTACACCTTC. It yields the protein CASSQTWRGSGGYTF.

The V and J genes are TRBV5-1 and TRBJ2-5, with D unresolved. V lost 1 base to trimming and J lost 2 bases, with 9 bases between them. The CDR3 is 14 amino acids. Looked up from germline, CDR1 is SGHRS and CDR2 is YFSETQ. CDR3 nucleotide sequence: TGCGCCAGCAGCTTGCTTGCGGAGCAAGAGACCCAGTACTTC. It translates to CASSLLAEQETQYF.

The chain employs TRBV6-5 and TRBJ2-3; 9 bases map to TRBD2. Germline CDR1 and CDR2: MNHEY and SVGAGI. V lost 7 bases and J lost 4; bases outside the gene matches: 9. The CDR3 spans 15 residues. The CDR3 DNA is TGTGCCAGCACCGTCTGGGGCGGGGGGGCAGATACGCAGTATTTT. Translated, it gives CASTVWGGGADTQYF.

The chain's CDR3 is CASSTSGTHSGNTIYF. CDR3 DNA: TGTGCCAGTAGTACCTCCGGGACACACTCTGGAAACACCATATATTTT. The chain uses TRBV19 and TRBJ1-3, with D perhaps TRBD1 (6 bases). V was pared by 4 bases and J by 0 bases, with 13 bases between. CDR1 LNHDA and CDR2 SQIVND come from the germline V gene (reference sequence). The CDR3 runs to 16 residues.

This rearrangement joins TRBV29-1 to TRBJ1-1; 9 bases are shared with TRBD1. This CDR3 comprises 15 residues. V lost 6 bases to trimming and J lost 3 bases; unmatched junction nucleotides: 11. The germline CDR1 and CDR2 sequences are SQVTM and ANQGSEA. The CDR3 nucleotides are TGCAGCGTGGATCCGGGACAGGGACTATACACTGAAGCTTTCTTT. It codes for CSVDPGQGLYTEAFF.

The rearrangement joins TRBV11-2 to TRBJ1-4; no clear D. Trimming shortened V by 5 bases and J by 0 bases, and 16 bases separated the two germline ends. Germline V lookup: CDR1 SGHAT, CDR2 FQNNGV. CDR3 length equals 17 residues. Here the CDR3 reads CASSDYSQPATNEKLFF. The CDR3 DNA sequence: TGTGCCAGCAGCGATTATAGCCAGCCTGCAACTAATGAAAAACTGTTTTTT.

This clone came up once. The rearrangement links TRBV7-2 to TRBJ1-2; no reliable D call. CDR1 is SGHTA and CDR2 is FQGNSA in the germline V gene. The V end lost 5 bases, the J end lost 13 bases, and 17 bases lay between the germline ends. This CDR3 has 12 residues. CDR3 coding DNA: TGTGCCAGCAGCCCTAGTGCTGCGGCCTTCACCTTC. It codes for CASSPSAAAFTF.

CDR3 DNA: TGTGCCAGCAGCCAAGAGCCGGGACTATTCTACGAGCAGTACTTC. The encoded protein is CASSQEPGLFYEQYF. The rearrangement uses TRBV3-1 (or the pseudogene TRBV3-2) and TRBJ2-7, with TRBD2 identical over 7 bases. Germline trimming cut 0 bases from V and 3 bases from J; bases unmatched to any gene: 5. There are 15 residues in the CDR3. Looked up from germline, CDR1 is LGHDT and CDR2 is YNNKEL (reference sequence).

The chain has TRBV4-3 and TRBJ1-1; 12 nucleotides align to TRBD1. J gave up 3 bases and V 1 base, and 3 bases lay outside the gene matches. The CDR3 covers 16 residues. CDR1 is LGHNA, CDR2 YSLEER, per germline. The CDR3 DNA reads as TGCGCCAGCAGCCAAGTTGGGACAGGGGGCGACACTGAAGCTTTCTTT. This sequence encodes CASSQVGTGGDTEAFF.

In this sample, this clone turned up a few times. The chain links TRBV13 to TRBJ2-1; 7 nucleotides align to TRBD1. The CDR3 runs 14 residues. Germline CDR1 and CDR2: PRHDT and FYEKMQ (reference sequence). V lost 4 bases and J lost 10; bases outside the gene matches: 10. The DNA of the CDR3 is TGTGCCAGCAGCTCAGGACAGGTTCGGCGAGAGCAGTTCTTC. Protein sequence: CASSSGQVRREQFF.

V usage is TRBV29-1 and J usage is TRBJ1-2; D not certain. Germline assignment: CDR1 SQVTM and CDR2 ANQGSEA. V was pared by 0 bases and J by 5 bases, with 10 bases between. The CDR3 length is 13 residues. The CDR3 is CSVEDRQEYGYTF. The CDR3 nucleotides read TGCAGCGTTGAAGATAGGCAGGAATATGGCTACACCTTC.

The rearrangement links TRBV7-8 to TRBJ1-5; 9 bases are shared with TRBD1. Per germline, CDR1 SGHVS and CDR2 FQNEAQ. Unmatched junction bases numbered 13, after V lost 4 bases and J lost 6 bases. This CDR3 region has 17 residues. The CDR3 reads CASSSPPMTGGSQPQHF. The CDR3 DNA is TGTGCCAGCAGCTCCCCGCCTATGACAGGGGGGAGTCAGCCCCAGCATTTT.

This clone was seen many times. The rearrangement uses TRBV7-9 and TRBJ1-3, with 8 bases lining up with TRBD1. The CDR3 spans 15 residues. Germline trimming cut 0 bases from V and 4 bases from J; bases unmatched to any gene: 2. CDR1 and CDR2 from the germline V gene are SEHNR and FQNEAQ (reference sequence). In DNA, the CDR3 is TGTGCCAGCAGCTTAGCCGCAGGGGGCGGAAACACCATATATTTT. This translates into CASSLAAGGGNTIYF.

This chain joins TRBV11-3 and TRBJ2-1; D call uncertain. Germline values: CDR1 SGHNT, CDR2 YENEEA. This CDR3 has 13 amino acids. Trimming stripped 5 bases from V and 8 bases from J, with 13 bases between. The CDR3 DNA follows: TGTGCCAGCAGCCGGCCCCCCGAGGATGAGCAGTTCTTC. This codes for CASSRPPEDEQFF.

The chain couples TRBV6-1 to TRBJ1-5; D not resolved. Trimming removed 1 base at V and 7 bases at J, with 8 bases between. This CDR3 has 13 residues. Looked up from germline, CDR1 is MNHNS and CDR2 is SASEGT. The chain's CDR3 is CASSEGFGQPQHF. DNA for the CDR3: TGTGCCAGCAGTGAAGGATTTGGCCAGCCCCAGCATTTT.

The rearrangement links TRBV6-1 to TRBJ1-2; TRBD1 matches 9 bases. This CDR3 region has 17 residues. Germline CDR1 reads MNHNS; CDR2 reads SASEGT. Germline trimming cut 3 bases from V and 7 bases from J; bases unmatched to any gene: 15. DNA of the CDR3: TGTGCCAGCAGTGATGCCGGGACAGGGAAATCCAAGGCTGGCTACACCTTC. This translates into CASSDAGTGKSKAGYTF.

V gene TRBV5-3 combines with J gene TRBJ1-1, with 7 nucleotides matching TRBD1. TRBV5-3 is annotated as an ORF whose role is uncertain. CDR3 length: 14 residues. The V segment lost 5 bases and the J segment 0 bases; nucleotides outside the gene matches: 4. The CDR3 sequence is CARRDRWVNTEAFF. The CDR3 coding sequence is TGTGCCAGAAGGGACAGGTGGGTGAACACTGAAGCTTTCTTT.

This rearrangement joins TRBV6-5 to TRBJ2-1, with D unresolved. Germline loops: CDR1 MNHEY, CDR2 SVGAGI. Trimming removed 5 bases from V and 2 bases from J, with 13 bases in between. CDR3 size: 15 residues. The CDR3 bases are TGTGCCAGCAGTCTACAAAAACTAACCTACAATGAGCAGTTCTTC. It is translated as CASSLQKLTYNEQFF.

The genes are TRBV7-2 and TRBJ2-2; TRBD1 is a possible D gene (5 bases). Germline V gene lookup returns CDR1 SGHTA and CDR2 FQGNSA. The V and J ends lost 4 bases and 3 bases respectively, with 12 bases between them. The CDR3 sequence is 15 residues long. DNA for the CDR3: TGTGCCAGCAGCTGGGGCTTTGGGGACACCGGGGAGCTGTTTTTT. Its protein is CASSWGFGDTGELFF.

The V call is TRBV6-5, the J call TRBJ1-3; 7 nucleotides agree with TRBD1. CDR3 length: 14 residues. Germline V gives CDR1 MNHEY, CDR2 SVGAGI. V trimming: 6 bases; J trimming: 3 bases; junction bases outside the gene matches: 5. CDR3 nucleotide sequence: TGTGCCAGCAGCCCCCAGGGGGTTGGAAACACCATATATTTT. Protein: CASSPQGVGNTIYF.

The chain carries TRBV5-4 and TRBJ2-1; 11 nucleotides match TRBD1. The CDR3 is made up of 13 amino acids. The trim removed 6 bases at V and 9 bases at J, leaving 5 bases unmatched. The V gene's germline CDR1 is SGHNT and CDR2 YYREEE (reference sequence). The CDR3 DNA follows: TGTGCCAGCACCGGGACAGGGGGAAGTGAGCAGTTCTTC. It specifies CASTGTGGSEQFF.

The CDR3 sequence: CASSGQGLNTEAFF. CDR3 nucleotides: TGTGCCAGCAGCGGACAGGGGCTGAACACTGAAGCTTTCTTT. The rearrangement uses TRBV9 and TRBJ1-1, with 8 nucleotides matching TRBD1. The V and J ends lost 3 bases and 0 bases, in that order; junction bases with no gene match: 1. Germline V gives CDR1 SGDLS, CDR2 YYNGEE. The CDR3 totals 14 residues.

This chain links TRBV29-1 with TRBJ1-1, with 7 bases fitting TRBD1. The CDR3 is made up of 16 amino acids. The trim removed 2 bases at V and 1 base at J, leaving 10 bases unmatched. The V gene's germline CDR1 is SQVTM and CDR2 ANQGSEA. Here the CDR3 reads CSVESLGTAANTEAFF. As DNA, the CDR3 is TGCAGCGTTGAAAGCCTAGGGACAGCTGCGAACACTGAAGCTTTCTTT.

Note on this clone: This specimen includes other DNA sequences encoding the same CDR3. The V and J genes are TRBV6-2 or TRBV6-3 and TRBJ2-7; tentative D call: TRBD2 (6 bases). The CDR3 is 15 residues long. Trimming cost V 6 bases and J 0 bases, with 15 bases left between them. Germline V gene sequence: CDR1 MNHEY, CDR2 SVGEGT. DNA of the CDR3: TGTGCCAGCAGCGCCGGGACTGGGAGCTCCTACGAGCAGTACTTC. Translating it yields CASSAGTGSSYEQYF.

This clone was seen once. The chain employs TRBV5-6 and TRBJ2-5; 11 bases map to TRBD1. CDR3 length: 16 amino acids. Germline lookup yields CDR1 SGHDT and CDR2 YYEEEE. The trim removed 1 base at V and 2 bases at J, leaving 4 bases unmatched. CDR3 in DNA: TGTGCCAGCAGCTTGCGGGACAGGGGGTGGCAAGAGACCCAGTACTTC. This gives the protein CASSLRDRGWQETQYF.